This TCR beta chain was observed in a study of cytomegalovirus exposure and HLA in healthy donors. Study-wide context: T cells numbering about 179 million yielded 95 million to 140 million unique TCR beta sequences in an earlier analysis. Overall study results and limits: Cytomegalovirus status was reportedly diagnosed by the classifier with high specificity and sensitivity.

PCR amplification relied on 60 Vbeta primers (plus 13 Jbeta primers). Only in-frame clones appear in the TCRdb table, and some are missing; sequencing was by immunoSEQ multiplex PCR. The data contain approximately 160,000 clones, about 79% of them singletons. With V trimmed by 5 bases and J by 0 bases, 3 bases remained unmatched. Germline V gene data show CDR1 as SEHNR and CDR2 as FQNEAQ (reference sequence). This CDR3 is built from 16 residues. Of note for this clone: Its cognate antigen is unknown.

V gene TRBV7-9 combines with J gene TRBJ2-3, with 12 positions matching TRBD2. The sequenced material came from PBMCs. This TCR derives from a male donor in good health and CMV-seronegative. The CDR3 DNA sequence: TGTGCCAGCAGCCCGACTAGCGGGAGAAGCACAGATACGCAGTATTTT. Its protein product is CASSPTSGRSTDTQYF.